The following is a T cell receptor (beta chain) sequence with its context. The sample originates from a study of Ad26.COV2.S vaccination and SARS-CoV-2 variants. Produced via immunoSEQ multiplex PCR; TCRdb's table is partial and in-frame only. The repertoire holds 440,000 or so clones, about 90% seen once, with around 4.2% in the top ten. Treatment reported: approximately 18 received Ad26.COV2.S at low or high dose, single or two shots; 5 received placebo; per-sample allocation not given. Sampling was performed 63 days after the first vaccine or placebo injection. CDR3 length: 13 amino acids. Germline lookup yields CDR1 LGHDT and CDR2 YNNKEL (reference sequence). The germline V and J ends were trimmed by 0 bases and 6 bases, with 6 bases remaining between them.

This specimen was peripheral blood, taken in a trial of Ad26.COV2.S vaccine versus placebo. The receptor was isolated from a person aged 18-60 years who received the Ad26.COV2.S COVID-19 vaccine or a placebo. The chain joins TRBV3-1 (or the pseudogene TRBV3-2) to TRBJ1-5; D ambiguous. CDR3: CASSQDVFQPQHF. CDR3 coding DNA: TGTGCCAGCAGCCAAGACGTATTTCAGCCCCAGCATTTT.